This passage covers 7 T cell receptor beta chains from one sample sequenced in a study of identical twins' blood T cells. TCRdb reprocessed the 5' RACE reads with MiXCR, giving one entry per CDR3 protein. The sample has about 370,000 distinct CDR3 sequences; roughly 28% are singletons. The sample was PBMCs. The receptors were gathered from a woman between 18 and 55 years old in good health.

This clonotype was counted a few times. This chain uses TRBV27 with TRBJ2-3; D possibly corresponds to TRBD1 (6 bases). The germline V and J ends were trimmed by 3 bases and 2 bases, with 15 bases remaining between them. The CDR3 has 16 residues. CDR1 and CDR2 from the germline V gene are MNHEY and SMNVEV (reference sequence). CDR3 in amino acids: CASSFGTRGNTDTQYF. The CDR3, as DNA: TGTGCCAGCAGTTTCGGGACCAGGGGAAACACAGATACGCAGTATTTT.

The rearrangement uses TRBV12-3 or TRBV12-4 and TRBJ1-6; D is ambiguous. Trimming took 3 bases from V and 9 from J, leaving 12 bases between them. The CDR3 covers 14 residues. CDR3 sequence: CASSFDISGSPLHF. The CDR3 DNA follows: TGTGCCAGCAGTTTCGACATCTCGGGTTCACCCCTCCACTTT.

The CDR3 DNA reads TGTGCCAGCAGTTACTCGGGGTCAGCTAATGAAAAACTGTTTTTT. This sequence encodes CASSYSGSANEKLFF. J is TRBJ1-4 and V is TRBV6-5; no reliable D call. Germline loops: CDR1 MNHEY, CDR2 SVGAGI. The ends were cut back, 0 bases at V and 3 bases at J, with 8 bases in the middle. The CDR3 is 15 amino acids.

This clonotype turned up a few times. The rearrangement links TRBV4-3 to TRBJ1-2; 8 positions agree with TRBD1. Germline V gene lookup returns CDR1 LGHNA and CDR2 YSLEER. V shed 0 bases, J shed 6 bases, and the junction held 6 bases outside the gene matches. The CDR3 runs to 15 residues. The CDR3 region has the DNA TGCGCCAGCAGCCAAGAGAGGGCAGGGGGCCATGGCTACACCTTC. Its translation: CASSQERAGGHGYTF.

CDR3: CASSQLQGGWTEAFF. The CDR3 bases are TGTGCCAGCAGCCAGCTACAGGGTGGATGGACTGAAGCTTTCTTT. The chain couples TRBV3-1 to TRBJ1-1; a possible D gene is TRBD1 (6 bases). Germline CDR1 is LGHDT and CDR2 is YNNKEL (reference sequence). CDR3 size: 15 residues. Trimming left V 3 bases short and J 5 bases short, with 16 bases between.

This clonotype has more than one count but fewer than ten. The CDR3 region is CASSFWVLPYEQYF. DNA for the CDR3: TGTGCCAGCAGTTTTTGGGTCCTCCCCTACGAGCAGTACTTC. The chain recombines TRBV12-3 or TRBV12-4 with TRBJ2-7; D not resolved. The V end was cut by 3 bases, the J end by 2 bases, with 11 bases between. The CDR3 has 14 amino acids.

Concerning this clonotype: A much larger clonotype is one base distant, so this may be a read error. This sequence joins TRBV20-1 and TRBJ1-1, with a tentative D call TRBD1 (6 bases). Germline V gene data show CDR1 as DFQATT and CDR2 as SNEGSKA (reference sequence). The length of the CDR3 is 14 residues. This CDR3 is CRAREGTSYTEAFF. In DNA, the CDR3 is TGCCGTGCTAGAGAGGGGACATCCTACACTGAAGCTTTCTTT.